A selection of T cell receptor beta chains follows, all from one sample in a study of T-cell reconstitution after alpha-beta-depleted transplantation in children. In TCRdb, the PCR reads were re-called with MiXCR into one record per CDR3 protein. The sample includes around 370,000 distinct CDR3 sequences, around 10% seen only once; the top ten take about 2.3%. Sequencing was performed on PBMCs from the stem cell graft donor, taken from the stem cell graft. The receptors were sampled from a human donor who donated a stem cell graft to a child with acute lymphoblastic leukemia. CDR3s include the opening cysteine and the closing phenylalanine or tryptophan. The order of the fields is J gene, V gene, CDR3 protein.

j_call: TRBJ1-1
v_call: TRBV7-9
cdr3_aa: CASSLGLLGFKNTEAFF

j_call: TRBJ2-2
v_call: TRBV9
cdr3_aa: CASSVATAGELFF

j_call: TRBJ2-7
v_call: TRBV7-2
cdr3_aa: CASSLAGVAYEQYF

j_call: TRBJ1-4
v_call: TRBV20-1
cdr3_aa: CSASGEKLFF

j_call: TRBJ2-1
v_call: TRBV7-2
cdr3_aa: CASSLGSSPYNEQFF

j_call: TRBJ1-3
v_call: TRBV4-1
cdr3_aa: CASSRAGGNTIYF

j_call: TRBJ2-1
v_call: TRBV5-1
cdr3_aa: CASSLWGSTDTYNEQFF

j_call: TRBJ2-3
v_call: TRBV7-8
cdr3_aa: CASSWDLADTDTQYF

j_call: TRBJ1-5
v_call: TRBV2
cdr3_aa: CASSPRSGLNQPQHF

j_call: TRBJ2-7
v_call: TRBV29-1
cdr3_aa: CSVKPGSSYEQYF

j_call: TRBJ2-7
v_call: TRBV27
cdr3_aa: CASSSRLDGPLYGQYF